A single sample gave rise to the 8 T cell receptor beta chains below, sequenced in a study of cytomegalovirus exposure and HLA in healthy donors. Some clones are missing from TCRdb's copy, which holds only in-frame ones; the method was immunoSEQ multiplex PCR. The sample shows around 150,000 clones, approximately 90% of them seen only once. Input material: PBMCs. The receptors shown here come from a man between 18 and 29 years old in good health and CMV-seronegative.

The chain combines TRBV5-1 with TRBJ1-5; 9 positions agree with TRBD1. Looked up from germline, CDR1 is SGHRS and CDR2 is YFSETQ. V was clipped by 4 bases and J by 8 bases; unmatched bases: 7. The CDR3 covers 14 residues. CDR3 sequence (DNA): TGCGCCAGCAGCCCCCGGACAGGGGAGAAGCCCCAGCATTTT. It yields the protein CASSPRTGEKPQHF. The full variable domain, in which reference TRBV5-1 and TRBJ1-5 provide the parts outside the CDR3, is KAGVTQTPRYLIKTRGQQVTLSCSPISGHRSVSWYQQTPGQGLQFLFEYFSETQRNKGNFPGRFSGRQFSNSRSEMNVSTLELGDSALYLCASSPRTGEKPQHFGDGTRLSIL.

The chain recombines TRBV27 with TRBJ1-4, with 7 nucleotides matching TRBD1. CDR3 length: 17 amino acids. Germline CDR1 is MNHEY and CDR2 is SMNVEV (reference sequence). J gave up 5 bases and V 3 bases, and 12 bases lay outside the gene matches. The chain's CDR3 is CASSFRQGLGLNEKLFF. The CDR3 DNA follows: TGTGCCAGCAGTTTCAGACAGGGCCTAGGGTTAAATGAAAAACTGTTTTTT.

The chain uses TRBV27 and TRBJ1-2, with 7 bases lining up with TRBD1. CDR1 and CDR2 from the germline V gene are MNHEY and SMNVEV (reference sequence). The CDR3 runs to 15 residues. V was clipped by 5 bases and J by 0 bases; unmatched bases: 6. CDR3 bases: TGTGCCAGCAGTGGATACAGGGGAGCTAACTATGGCTACACCTTC. Translating it yields CASSGYRGANYGYTF.

The V gene is TRBV6-1, the J gene TRBJ2-2; 11 positions agree with TRBD1. Germline values: CDR1 MNHNS, CDR2 SASEGT. Trimming cost V 4 bases and J 2 bases; bases outside gene matches: 9. The CDR3 runs 18 residues. The CDR3 region is CASSGWTGGISNTGELFF. CDR3 nucleotides: TGTGCCAGCAGTGGGTGGACAGGGGGCATATCCAACACCGGGGAGCTGTTTTTT.

This clone was recorded only once. The chain couples TRBV6-4 to TRBJ2-7; 8 bases agree with TRBD1. J gave up 3 bases and V 3 bases, and 7 bases lay outside the gene matches. The V gene's germline CDR1 is MRHNA and CDR2 SNTAGT. This CDR3 is 15 amino acids long. CDR3 coding DNA: TGTGCCAGCAGTGAATTGACAGGGGAGAACTACGAGCAGTACGTC. It translates to CASSELTGENYEQYV.

The chain carries TRBV2 and TRBJ2-3; the match to TRBD1 covers 8 bases. The germline V gene has CDR1 SNHLY and CDR2 FYNNEI. Losses at the gene ends were 6 bases for V and 3 bases for J; bases not matched to a gene: 8. The CDR3 runs to 15 residues. The CDR3 DNA reads TGTGCCAGCAGGCCGGACAGGGCAAGGACAGATACGCAGTATTTT. Translated: CASRPDRARTDTQYF.

Only one count was recorded for this clone. The gene calls are TRBV7-2 and TRBJ1-5, with D unresolved. The CDR3 totals 15 residues. Per the germline V gene, CDR1 is SGHTA and CDR2 is FQGNSA. V was pared by 1 base and J by 3 bases, with 10 bases between. This CDR3 reads CASSLGYRDNQPQHF. Written as DNA, the CDR3 is TGTGCCAGCAGCTTAGGGTATCGGGACAATCAGCCCCAGCATTTT. Combining the CDR3 with reference TRBV7-2 and TRBJ1-5 gives the whole variable domain GAGVSQSPSNKVTEKGKDVELRCDPISGHTALYWYRQSLGQGLEFLIYFQGNSAPDKSGLPSDRFSAERTGGSVSTLTIQRTQQEDSAVYLCASSLGYRDNQPQHFGDGTRLSIL.

The gene calls are TRBV6-1 and TRBJ1-2; 8 nucleotides line up with TRBD1. In germline, CDR1 is MNHNS, CDR2 SASEGT. V lost 8 bases to trimming and J lost 4 bases; unmatched junction nucleotides: 9. CDR3 length: 14 residues. This CDR3 is CASPGQGASYGYTF. CDR3 nucleotides: TGTGCCAGCCCGGGGCAGGGGGCCAGCTATGGCTACACCTTC.